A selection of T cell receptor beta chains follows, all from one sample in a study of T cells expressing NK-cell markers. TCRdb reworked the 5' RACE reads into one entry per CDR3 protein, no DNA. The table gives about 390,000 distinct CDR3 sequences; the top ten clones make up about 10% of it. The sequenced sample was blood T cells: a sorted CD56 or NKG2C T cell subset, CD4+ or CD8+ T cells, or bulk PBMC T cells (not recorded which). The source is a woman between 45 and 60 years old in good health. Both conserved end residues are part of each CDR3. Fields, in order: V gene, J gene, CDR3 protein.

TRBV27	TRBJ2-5	CASSPTVWETQYF
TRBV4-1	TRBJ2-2	CASSHSGARGTGELFF
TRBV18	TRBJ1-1	CASATDRKNTEAFF
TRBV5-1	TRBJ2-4	CASSSAVENIQYF
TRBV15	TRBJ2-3	CATQKGDADTQYF
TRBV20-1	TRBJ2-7	CSARGRRDAYEQYF
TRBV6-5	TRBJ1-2	CASRMDRGRGYGYTF
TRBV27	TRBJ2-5	CASSLSRNRVAATQYF
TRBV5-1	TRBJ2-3	CASSLERSSVGTDTQYF
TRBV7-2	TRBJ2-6	CASSQEVGANVLTF
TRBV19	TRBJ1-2	CASSSGTGTIGYTF
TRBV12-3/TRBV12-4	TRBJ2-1	CASSRGRFEQFF
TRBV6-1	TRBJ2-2	CASERDSYTGELFF
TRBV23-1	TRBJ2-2	CARLKDAGELFF
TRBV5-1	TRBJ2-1	CASSFGQGRYNEQFF
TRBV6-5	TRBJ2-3	CASSYNDYFRASSTDTQYF
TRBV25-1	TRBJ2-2	CASSWPGQGVGELFF
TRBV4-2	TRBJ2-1	CASSQGGGDYNEQFF
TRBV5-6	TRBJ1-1	CASSFRPVNTEAFF
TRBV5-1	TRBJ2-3	CASHSVGSTDTQYF
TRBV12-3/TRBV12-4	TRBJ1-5	CASSLNLEGAYRNQPQHF
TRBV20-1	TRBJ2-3	CSAGERSTDTQYF
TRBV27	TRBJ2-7	CASGRIGLAGDEQYF
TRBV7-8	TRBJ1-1	CASSLEVKAFF
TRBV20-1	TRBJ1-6	CSARVSDNSPLHF
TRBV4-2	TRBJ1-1	CASSQEVDSEAFF
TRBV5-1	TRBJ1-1	CASSLGQLGRDTEAFF
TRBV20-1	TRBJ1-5	CSARSNQPQHF
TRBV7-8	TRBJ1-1	CASSLGIQGGEAFF
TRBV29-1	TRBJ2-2	CSVEDRGQEFTGELFF
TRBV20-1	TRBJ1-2	CSARRGRGHYGYTF
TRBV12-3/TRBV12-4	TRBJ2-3	CASSLAGGTDTQYF
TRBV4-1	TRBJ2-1	CASSERLAGGLNEQFF